This TCR beta chain was recorded in a study of T cell responses to AZD1222 COVID-19 vaccine. Assay: immunoSEQ multiplex PCR; the TCRdb copy retains only in-frame clones and omits some. Found here are 95,000 to 130,000 clones, roughly 85% of them singletons; the top ten hold 3.5% to 5%. This receptor was obtained from an adult in good health. This material consisted of peripheral blood, taken on day 0 of MenACWY control vaccination.

This CDR3 is CATSDPRRGDEQYF. The CDR3 nucleotides read TGTGCCACCAGTGACCCGAGGCGCGGGGACGAGCAGTACTTC. The chain is built from TRBV24-1 and TRBJ2-7; tentatively, D is TRBD2 (6 bases). CDR1 and CDR2 from the germline V gene are KGHDR and SFDVKD. V lost 4 bases and J 5 bases, leaving 14 bases between the germline ends. The CDR3 length is 14 residues.